This T cell receptor (beta chain) emerged from a study of blood T cell repertoires in COVID-19. The wider study: Acute and convalescent COVID-19 specimens originated in the United States, Italy and Spain. The analysed material was cDNA or gDNA that came from T cells, B-cell-depleted T cells, or PBMCs.

There are a few counts of this clone. Germline V gene data show CDR1 as SGHTA and CDR2 as FQGNSA. This CDR3 is built from 13 residues. Between the trimmed V and J ends, which lost 5 bases and 7 bases, there was a span of 15 bases. In the original processing: Amplification with reference gene primers provided the estimates of nucleated cell counts. Clones were sequenced by immunoSEQ multiplex PCR, and TCRdb holds only the in-frame ones, with some missing. D and trimming come from the DNA, and the V and J calls and clone size come from that table. The table has about 53,000 clones, roughly 79% seen once.

This rearrangement joins TRBV7-2 to TRBJ2-7; D might be TRBD2 (5 bases). The origin of this receptor is a human donor in a cohort sampled during active COVID-19. Specimen: peripheral blood. CDR3 in DNA: TGTGCCAGCAGCCCCGACCGGACGGGGGAGCAGTACTTC. As protein: CASSPDRTGEQYF.